Below, 2 T cell receptor beta chains from the same sample are listed, as sequenced in a study of cytomegalovirus exposure and HLA in healthy donors. The data were produced by immunoSEQ multiplex PCR, yet TCRdb's version contains in-frame clones alone and is incomplete. The data show about 240,000 clones, around nine tenths seen once. Source material: PBMCs. The receptors derive from a man between 18 and 29 years old in good health and CMV-seronegative.

The rearrangement links TRBV6-5 to TRBJ2-7; 7 bases are a match to TRBD1. This CDR3 contains 12 residues. V gave up 8 bases and J gave up 4 bases; unmatched junction bases: 5. Looked up from germline, CDR1 is MNHEY and CDR2 is SVGAGI. CDR3: CASRGGAYEQYF. The CDR3 DNA sequence: TGTGCCAGCCGAGGGGGCGCGTACGAGCAGTACTTC.

The chain carries TRBV23-1 and TRBJ1-6; D is possibly TRBD1 (5 bases). Being an ORF, TRBV23-1 has a function that is uncertain. The CDR3 loop spans 17 amino acids. With 0 bases removed from V and 7 bases from J, the gap between germline ends came to 16 bases. CDR3 sequence reads: CASSQSGFRAGNSPLHF. In DNA, the CDR3 is TGCGCCAGCAGTCAATCCGGGTTTCGGGCAGGGAATTCACCCCTCCACTTT.